A selection of T cell receptor beta chains follows, all from one sample in a study of post-analysis software for immune sequencing data. TCRdb re-analysed the PCR reads in MiXCR, keeping a single row per CDR3 protein. The profile shows approximately 400,000 distinct CDR3 sequences, 30% to 45% of them singletons. The specimen sequenced was blood. All receptors come from a girl aged 10 to 17 with multiple sclerosis. The CDR3 runs from the conserved cysteine through the conserved F or W. D genes are given only for firm matches. Clone size, where shown, is once, few, many, or a class for clones that have expanded.

j_gene | d_gene | abundance | v_gene | CDR3nt | CDR3aa
TRBJ2-7 | . | . | TRBV4-1 | TGCGCCAGCAGCCACCGGGTCTCTTCTGACGAGCAGTACTTC | CASSHRVSSDEQYF
TRBJ2-6 | . | few | TRBV12-2 | TGTGCAAGTCGCTTAGCCCCGGGGAGCCACTACCCGAGCTCTGGGGCCAACGTCCTGACTTTC | CASRLAPGSHYPSSGANVLTF
TRBJ2-1 | . | . | TRBV28 | TGTGCCAGCAGTCAGTCACAGAGAAACAATGAGCAGTTCTTC | CASSQSQRNNEQFF
TRBJ2-1 | TRBD2 | . | TRBV5-1 | TGCGCCAGCAGCGGCCTAGCGGGGGGCACCTCTGAGCAGTTCTTC | CASSGLAGGTSEQFF
TRBJ1-6 | . | . | TRBV3-1 | TGTGCCAGCAGCCGACCTTTTCTTCCACCCCTCCACTTT | CASSRPFLPPLHF
TRBJ2-1 | TRBD2 | . | TRBV6-2/TRBV6-3 | TGTGCCAGCAGTTACTCGCCCAGCGGGGGTAACAATGAGCAGTTCTTC | CASSYSPSGGNNEQFF
TRBJ2-7 | . | . | TRBV7-2 | TGTGCCAGCAGCCAGCAAGGGGGTAAGGGGCAGTACTTC | CASSQQGGKGQYF
TRBJ2-3 | TRBD1 | few | TRBV9 | TGTGCCAGCAGCCCCACTCCTAGGGGGCCCACAGATACGCAGTATTTT | CASSPTPRGPTDTQYF
TRBJ2-1 | . | . | TRBV5-1 | TGCGCCAGCAGCTTGGATGTGGGGGCCCACAATGAGCAGTTCTTC | CASSLDVGAHNEQFF
TRBJ1-2 | . | . | TRBV27 | TGTGCCAGCAGAGGTCTGGGTTCCTATGGCTACACCTTC | CASRGLGSYGYTF
TRBJ2-7 | TRBD1 | . | TRBV28 | TGTGCTTCCGGGACAGACGAGCAGTACTTC | CASGTDEQYF
TRBJ1-2 | TRBD1 | few | TRBV7-8 | TGTGCCAGCAGCTCGATGGACAGGTCTCTTGGCTACACCTTC | CASSSMDRSLGYTF
TRBJ2-1 | . | few | TRBV4-2 | TGTGCCAGCAGCCAAGATCACGGGGTTGGTGAGCAGTTCTTC | CASSQDHGVGEQFF
TRBJ2-7 | TRBD1 | few | TRBV6-5 | TGTGCCAGCAGTTACTCGAAGGGACAGGGCTACGAGCAGTACTTC | CASSYSKGQGYEQYF
TRBJ1-5 | . | . | TRBV12-3/TRBV12-4 | TGTGCCAGCAGTTTTTCGGTAAATCAGCCCCAGCATTTT | CASSFSVNQPQHF